This T cell receptor (beta chain) derives from a study of beta chain features in type 1 diabetes. Whole-study results and caveats: The naive, central memory and Treg TCRB repertoires showed an apparent similarity that was greater among patients than among healthy donors. Moderately but significantly shorter TCRB CDR3s were found in Type 1 diabetes patients in all four CD4+ subsets. Sequencing from cDNA could over-represent high-TCR-expressing cells.

CDR1 and CDR2 (germline): SEHNR, FQNEAQ (reference sequence). The V and J ends lost 5 bases and 4 bases respectively, with 14 bases between them. The CDR3 has 14 amino acids. There was one heparinised blood draw per donor, averaging approximately 120 mL. Investigators reverse transcribed all isolated RNA, so they sequenced expressed TCRB transcripts. The assay was immunoSEQ multiplex PCR, and TCRdb's table has in-frame clones only and misses some. The sample includes 20,000 to 25,000 clones, roughly two thirds of them seen just once. This clone has only a few counts. What it binds is not known. The chain employs TRBV7-9 and TRBJ2-5; maybe TRBD2 (6 bases). The sample was stem cell memory CD4+ T cells from blood. The sequence derives from a middle-aged woman with type 1 diabetes. CDR3 nucleotide sequence: TGTGCCAGCAGCCCGGGACTGGAGGGAGAGACCCAGTACTTC. Translation gives CASSPGLEGETQYF.